This TCR beta chain was sequenced during a study of T-cell reconstitution after alpha-beta-depleted transplantation in children. The CDR3 is made up of 14 amino acids. V lost 4 bases and J lost 4; bases outside the gene matches: 6. Germline CDR1 and CDR2: SGHRS and YFSETQ. This sample's TCRbeta library carried unique molecular identifier barcodes. TCRdb re-derived calls from the PCR reads in MiXCR, one entry per CDR3 protein. This table holds some 590,000 distinct CDR3 sequences, more than 9% found once. This clonotype was observed many times. The input for sequencing was PBMCs from the stem cell graft donor, taken from the stem cell graft. The chain employs TRBV5-1 and TRBJ2-5, with 8 bases lining up with TRBD2. The TCR comes from a human donor who donated a stem cell graft to a child with acute myeloid leukemia. The CDR3, as DNA: TGCGCCAGCAGCCGAAACAGCGGGAGAGAGACCCAGTACTTC. The encoded protein is CASSRNSGRETQYF.